The 19 T cell receptor beta chains below all came from one sample that was sequenced in a study of shared clonotypes between healthy human individuals. CD45RO-negative, CCR7-selected cells formed the naive CD8 fraction, which excluded terminally differentiated effector memory CD45RA+ cells. Data came from immunoSEQ multiplex PCR; TCRdb stores just in-frame clones and leaves some out. The data hold some 1,900,000 clones, with roughly 95% observed a single time. Sequencing was performed on naive CD8+ T cells sorted from blood. These receptors all come from a man aged 18-30 years in good health.

This chain connects TRBV19 to TRBJ2-5; weak D call: TRBD1 (5 bases). Germline-derived CDR1 and CDR2 are LNHDA and SQIVND (reference sequence). The CDR3 totals 13 residues. Trimming removed 2 bases from V and 5 bases from J, with 9 bases in between. The CDR3 DNA reads TGTGCCAGTAGTATATTTCAGGGCGAGACCCAGTACTTC. This translates into CASSIFQGETQYF.

The chain has TRBV15 and TRBJ1-5, with D unclear. Looked up from germline, CDR1 is LNHNV and CDR2 is YYDKDF (reference sequence). Trimming cost V 3 bases and J 8 bases, with 8 bases left between them. The CDR3 has 12 residues. CDR3 residues: CATSSLFEPQHF. CDR3 bases: TGTGCCACCAGCAGCCTCTTTGAGCCCCAGCATTTT. Based on the CDR3 plus reference TRBV15 and TRBJ1-5, the full variable domain is DAMVIQNPRYQVTQFGKPVTLSCSQTLNHNVMYWYQQKSSQAPKLLFHYYDKDFNNEADTPDNFQSRRPNTSFCFLDIRSPGLGDTAMYLCATSSLFEPQHFGDGTRLSIL.

This chain connects TRBV5-1 to TRBJ2-7; 12 nucleotides line up with TRBD2. Losses at the gene ends were 0 bases for V and 3 bases for J; bases not matched to a gene: 7. This CDR3 spans 17 amino acids. Germline assignment: CDR1 SGHRS and CDR2 YFSETQ. CDR3 DNA sequence: TGCGCCAGCAGCTTGGTGGCACTAGCGGGAGGCGTCTACGAGCAGTACTTC. Translation gives CASSLVALAGGVYEQYF.

The rearrangement uses TRBV7-2 and TRBJ2-7; no definite D call. V was trimmed by 3 bases and J by 4 bases, leaving 10 bases between them. CDR3 length equals 13 residues. The germline V gene encodes CDR1 SGHTA and CDR2 FQGNSA. The CDR3 loop is CASSFGQKYEQYF. The CDR3 DNA follows: TGTGCCAGCAGCTTTGGGCAGAAATACGAGCAGTACTTC.

The chain has TRBV27 and TRBJ2-2, with no clear D. CDR1 is MNHEY, CDR2 SMNVEV, per germline (reference sequence). V was trimmed by 8 bases and J by 1 base, leaving 5 bases between them. The CDR3 covers 12 residues. CDR3 in amino acids: CASGLNTGELFF. CDR3 DNA sequence: TGTGCCAGCGGGCTGAACACCGGGGAGCTGTTTTTT.

The rearrangement links TRBV30 to TRBJ1-4; 9 bases are shared with TRBD1. The CDR3 totals 14 residues. The germline CDR1 and CDR2 sequences are GTSNPN and SVGIG (reference sequence). Unmatched junction bases numbered 11, after V lost 7 bases and J lost 8 bases. The chain's CDR3 is CASGTGSDWEKLFF. CDR3 nucleotide sequence: TGTGCCTCCGGGACAGGGTCCGACTGGGAAAAACTGTTTTTT.

This clone has just one count. The chain couples TRBV7-6 to TRBJ2-2; no clear D gene. Trimming removed 4 bases from V and 4 bases from J, with 4 bases in between. CDR1 SGHVS and CDR2 FNYEAQ come from the germline V gene. The CDR3 loop spans 12 amino acids. The CDR3 spells CASSSITGELFF. The CDR3 coding sequence is TGTGCCAGCAGCTCTATCACCGGGGAGCTGTTTTTT. Drawing the rest from reference TRBV7-6 and TRBJ2-2, the complete variable domain is GAGVSQSPRYKVTKRGQDVALRCDPISGHVSLYWYRQALGQGPEFLTYFNYEAQQDKSGLPNDRFSAERPEGSISTLTIQRTEQRDSAMYRCASSSITGELFFGEGSRLTVL.

The chain is built from TRBV11-3 and TRBJ2-5; D perhaps matches TRBD2 (6 bases). The CDR3 consists of 15 residues. V was shortened by 3 bases and J by 1 base, with 12 bases between the two germline ends. Germline V gene lookup returns CDR1 SGHNT and CDR2 YENEEA. The CDR3 bases are TGTGCCAGCAGCTTCCGGGGGAGCCCCCAAGAGACCCAGTACTTC. This sequence encodes CASSFRGSPQETQYF.

This chain uses TRBV5-4 with TRBJ2-7; D might be TRBD1 (6 bases). This CDR3 is 16 amino acids long. V lost 0 bases to trimming and J lost 5 bases, with 18 bases between them. In germline, CDR1 is SGHNT, CDR2 YYREEE (reference sequence). CDR3 DNA sequence: TGTGCCAGCAGCTTGGCGCCGGCAGGGGATGTCCACGAGCAGTACTTC. Protein product: CASSLAPAGDVHEQYF.

V and J are TRBV27 and TRBJ2-5; D gene ambiguous. Trimming left V 8 bases short and J 2 bases short, with 9 bases between. CDR1 is MNHEY, CDR2 SMNVEV, per germline (reference sequence). This CDR3 is 12 amino acids long. CDR3 in DNA: TGTGCCAGCCAATCCGGACAAGAGACCCAGTACTTC. Protein product: CASQSGQETQYF.

The table lists this clone with a count of one. The gene calls are TRBV7-9 and TRBJ2-7; weak D call: TRBD2 (6 bases). With 5 bases removed from V and 0 bases from J, the gap between germline ends came to 14 bases. The CDR3 runs to 15 residues. Germline V CDR1 and CDR2: SEHNR, FQNEAQ (reference sequence). CDR3 in amino acids: CASSHGRGSSYEQYF. The CDR3 coding sequence is TGTGCCAGCAGCCACGGACGGGGGAGCTCCTACGAGCAGTACTTC.

This chain uses TRBV6-1 with TRBJ2-7; D is undetermined. Germline-derived CDR1 and CDR2 are MNHNS and SASEGT. This CDR3 has 10 amino acids. V lost 10 bases, J lost 6 bases, and 10 bases lay in between. The CDR3 sequence: CATTHGEQYF. CDR3 nucleotides: TGTGCCACCACCCATGGCGAGCAGTACTTC.

The genes are TRBV11-2 and TRBJ2-6; the D is unclear. The CDR3 is 16 amino acids. Germline-derived CDR1 and CDR2 are SGHAT and FQNNGV. Trimming removed 5 bases from V and 2 bases from J, with 13 bases in between. In nucleotides, the CDR3 is TGTGCCAGCAGCCTCGCCTCCCGTACTGGGGCCAACGTCCTGACTTTC. Translated, it gives CASSLASRTGANVLTF. Drawing the rest from reference TRBV11-2 and TRBJ2-6, the complete variable domain is EAGVAQSPRYKIIEKRQSVAFWCNPISGHATLYWYQQILGQGPKLLIQFQNNGVVDDSQLPKDRFSAERLKGVDSTLKIQPAKLEDSAVYLCASSLASRTGANVLTFGAGSRLTVL.

The V and J genes are TRBV5-4 and TRBJ1-1; D gene ambiguous. This CDR3 contains 13 residues. Trimming took 0 bases from V and 7 from J, leaving 10 bases between them. Germline CDR1 SGHNT, CDR2 YYREEE (reference sequence). The chain's CDR3 is CASSLDRALEAFF. In DNA, the CDR3 is TGTGCCAGCAGCTTGGACCGGGCCCTTGAAGCTTTCTTT. Drawing the rest from reference TRBV5-4 and TRBJ1-1, the complete variable domain is ETGVTQSPTHLIKTRGQQVTLRCSSQSGHNTVSWYQQALGQGPQFIFQYYREEENGRGNFPPRFSGLQFPNYSSELNVNALELDDSALYLCASSLDRALEAFFGQGTRLTVV.

The chain employs TRBV7-6 and TRBJ2-5; D gene ambiguous. CDR1 is SGHVS and CDR2 is FNYEAQ in the germline V gene. V was shortened by 5 bases and J by 4 bases, with 11 bases between the two germline ends. The CDR3 covers 13 residues. Here the CDR3 reads CASSRRVPETQYF. The CDR3 DNA sequence: TGTGCCAGCAGCCGAAGGGTCCCAGAGACCCAGTACTTC.

This chain uses TRBV4-1 with TRBJ2-2; no definite D call. Between the trimmed V and J ends, which lost 1 base and 1 base, there was a span of 13 bases. Germline V gives CDR1 MGHRA, CDR2 YSYEKL. The CDR3 length is 17 residues. CDR3 sequence (DNA): TGCGCCAGCAGCCAAGTGAGAGGACCGCAGAACACCGGGGAGCTGTTTTTT. It encodes CASSQVRGPQNTGELFF.

The rearrangement uses TRBV4-3 and TRBJ2-7, with 10 bases lining up with TRBD1. In germline, CDR1 is LGHNA, CDR2 YSLEER. Losses at the gene ends were 0 bases for V and 3 bases for J; bases not matched to a gene: 5. The CDR3 totals 16 residues. The CDR3 protein is CASSQDLRTGGYEQYF. The CDR3 bases are TGCGCCAGCAGCCAAGATCTGCGGACAGGGGGCTACGAGCAGTACTTC.

V is TRBV7-8 and J is TRBJ1-5; the D is unclear. V was clipped by 2 bases and J by 0 bases, with 8 bases between them. Germline assignment: CDR1 SGHVS and CDR2 FQNEAQ. This CDR3 has 15 residues. CDR3 sequence reads: CASSLKASSNQPQHF. The CDR3 bases are TGTGCCAGCAGCTTAAAGGCGTCTAGCAATCAGCCCCAGCATTTT.

The chain uses TRBV16 and TRBJ1-5; D not certain. Trimming left V 2 bases short and J 0 bases short, with 14 bases between. The length of the CDR3 is 17 residues. In germline, CDR1 is KGHSY, CDR2 FQNENV. The CDR3 sequence is CASSQGGQFYSNQPQHF. The DNA for the CDR3 is TGTGCCAGCAGCCAAGGTGGGCAGTTTTATAGCAATCAGCCCCAGCATTTT.